The clone carrying this TCR beta chain was observed a handful of times. Its antigen is not identified. This sample is drawn from a study of regulatory T cells in long-lasting Graves disease. Regarding the study as a whole: Persistent disease was associated with favored TRBV28 usage and with favored use of TRBJ1-2 and TRBJ2-5. Persistent Graves' cases showed lower TCR diversity than newly diagnosed cases.

Through Arm-PCR of CDR3 regions and iRepertoire HTBI primers, TCR beta libraries were built. Via MiXCR, TCRdb re-called the multiplex PCR reads, giving one row per CDR3 protein. The data hold roughly 450,000 distinct CDR3 sequences, with around 21% observed a single time. Regarding time point: persistent/refractory GD, antithyroid drugs over 5 years with positive TRAb. After RNA was extracted from PBMCs, the TCR library was made from it. Blood from the periphery, nine milliliters in all, was drawn into EDTA tubes. V was cut by 0 bases and J by 1 base, with 9 bases left in between. Germline V gene data show CDR1 as SEHNR and CDR2 as FQNEAQ (reference sequence). The CDR3 loop spans 15 amino acids.

This clonotype was sampled from a female donor with Graves disease. V is TRBV7-9 and J is TRBJ1-1, with D uncertain. The sequenced sample was peripheral blood mononuclear cells (PBMCs), obtained when the disease was refractory, from a patient treated with antithyroid drugs. The CDR3 region is CASSLAPRRNTEAFF. In DNA form, the CDR3 reads TGTGCCAGCAGCTTAGCCCCACGCAGGAACACTGAAGCTTTCTTT.